These 29 T cell receptor beta chains came from one sample sequenced in a study of cytomegalovirus exposure and HLA in healthy donors. Use of 60 Vbeta and 13 Jbeta primers characterized the PCR. Only in-frame clones appear in the TCRdb table, and some are missing; sequencing was by immunoSEQ multiplex PCR. This sample has approximately 150,000 clones, with over 60% found just once. Sequenced material: PBMCs. The receptors here all came from a woman aged 25 to 39 in good health and CMV-seropositive.

This chain connects TRBV5-4 to TRBJ2-3; D perhaps matches TRBD2 (5 bases). This CDR3 contains 15 residues. V was cut by 9 bases and J by 1 base, with 18 bases left in between. CDR1 and CDR2 from the germline V gene are SGHNT and YYREEE (reference sequence). CDR3 in DNA: TGTGCCACCCAGGCGCAGCGGACCGGCACAGATACGCAGTATTTT. Residues: CATQAQRTGTDTQYF.

The V call is TRBV4-1, the J call TRBJ2-2; 9 nucleotides match TRBD2. The CDR3 loop spans 17 amino acids. The germline V gene encodes CDR1 MGHRA and CDR2 YSYEKL. The V segment lost 0 bases and the J segment 6 bases; nucleotides outside the gene matches: 8. CDR3 loop: CASSQDFRLAGSGELFF. DNA for the CDR3: TGCGCCAGCAGCCAAGATTTCCGGCTAGCGGGATCCGGGGAGCTGTTTTTT.

This chain links TRBV9 with TRBJ2-2, with TRBD2 matching 7 bases. Germline CDR1 SGDLS, CDR2 YYNGEE. V was clipped by 0 bases and J by 2 bases; unmatched bases: 4. The CDR3 is 16 residues long. CDR3 sequence (DNA): TGTGCCAGCAGCGTAGAAAGCGGGGTAAACACCGGGGAGCTGTTTTTT. Translation gives CASSVESGVNTGELFF.

The CDR3 loop reads CASSHTDRGGQGYTF. DNA for the CDR3: TGTGCCAGCAGCCACACCGACAGGGGAGGACAGGGTTACACCTTC. The rearrangement uses TRBV7-9 and TRBJ1-2; 8 bases agree with TRBD1. J gave up 11 bases and V 5 bases, and 16 bases lay outside the gene matches. The V gene's germline CDR1 is SEHNR and CDR2 FQNEAQ (reference sequence). CDR3 size: 15 residues.

The chain couples TRBV6-5 to TRBJ1-2, with D possibly TRBD1 on 5 matching bases. V was clipped by 11 bases and J by 2 bases, with 12 bases between them. The CDR3 is made up of 12 amino acids. The germline CDR1 and CDR2 sequences are MNHEY and SVGAGI. The CDR3 protein is CAAKGQNYGYTF. CDR3 bases: TGTGCCGCAAAGGGGCAGAACTATGGCTACACCTTC.

The V call is TRBV2, the J call TRBJ2-4, with D hard to call. This CDR3 contains 13 residues. The V gene lost 5 bases and the J gene lost 1 base, with 6 bases spanning the gap. CDR1 is SNHLY and CDR2 is FYNNEI in the germline V gene. The CDR3 loop is CASSLEAKNIQYF. The CDR3 nucleotides are TGTGCCAGCAGTCTAGAGGCCAAAAACATTCAGTACTTC.

V gene TRBV9 combines with J gene TRBJ1-5; tentatively, D is TRBD1 (5 bases). Trimming took 2 bases from V and 2 from J, leaving 8 bases between them. Germline-derived CDR1 and CDR2 are SGDLS and YYNGEE. The CDR3 runs 14 residues. The DNA for the CDR3 is TGTGCCAGCAGCGTGGGGCCTGGCAATCAGCCCCAGCATTTT. It is translated as CASSVGPGNQPQHF.

This chain joins TRBV19 and TRBJ1-1; D might be TRBD1 (5 bases). Germline values: CDR1 LNHDA, CDR2 SQIVND (reference sequence). The CDR3 consists of 13 residues. Trimming pared 3 bases from V and 8 bases from J, leaving 13 bases between. CDR3 DNA sequence: TGTGCCAGTAGTATGGACAAAAGGTTAGAAGCTTTCTTT. Amino acid sequence: CASSMDKRLEAFF.

The CDR3: CASKSGGAGNEQFF. The CDR3 nucleotides are TGTGCCAGCAAATCCGGAGGAGCGGGCAATGAGCAGTTCTTC. The rearrangement joins TRBV6-1 to TRBJ2-1, with a possible D match to TRBD2 (6 bases). The V end was cut by 7 bases, the J end by 6 bases, with 16 bases between. Germline loops: CDR1 MNHNS, CDR2 SASEGT. The CDR3 has 14 amino acids.

This clone was observed a handful of times. This chain connects TRBV11-2 to TRBJ2-5; 10 bases are shared with TRBD2. V shed 1 base, J shed 6 bases, and the junction held 5 bases outside the gene matches. Germline V lookup: CDR1 SGHAT, CDR2 FQNNGV. The CDR3 runs to 15 residues. CDR3 sequence (DNA): TGTGCCAGCAGCTTAGTAGCTAGCGGGGGCCAGACCCAGTACTTC. This gives the protein CASSLVASGGQTQYF.

This chain joins TRBV19 and TRBJ2-4; 13 nucleotides line up with TRBD2. V shed 6 bases and J 15 bases; nucleotides not matched to a gene: 14. The CDR3 length is 15 residues. The germline V gene has CDR1 LNHDA and CDR2 SQIVND (reference sequence). CDR3 nucleotide sequence: TGTGCCAGTAGCAGGCAGGCCGGACTAGCGGGAGACGGGTACTTC. Translation: CASSRQAGLAGDGYF.

The V call is TRBV6-5, the J call TRBJ1-1; D unclear. CDR1 MNHEY and CDR2 SVGAGI come from the germline V gene. The ends were cut back, 1 base at V and 2 bases at J, with 14 bases in the middle. This CDR3 is built from 16 residues. The CDR3 loop is CASSYYNGDPNTEAFF. The CDR3 coding sequence is TGTGCCAGCAGTTACTACAATGGAGACCCAAACACTGAAGCTTTCTTT.

This clone was observed a few times. The chain employs TRBV5-1 and TRBJ2-7, with D unresolved. The germline V gene has CDR1 SGHRS and CDR2 YFSETQ. The CDR3 has 11 residues. V was cut by 2 bases and J by 3 bases, with 3 bases left in between. CDR3 sequence: CASSFNYEQYF. CDR3 bases: TGCGCCAGCAGCTTCAACTACGAGCAGTACTTC.

The J gene is TRBJ2-5, the V gene TRBV10-3; D possibly corresponds to TRBD1 (5 bases). Germline CDR1 reads ENHRY; CDR2 reads SYGVKD. Deletions cut 2 bases from V and 3 bases from J, with 16 bases between. The CDR3 spans 16 residues. The CDR3 DNA reads as TGTGCCATCAGTGAGCCGCTGAAGGGGCCGGAAGAGACCCAGTACTTC. Its protein is CAISEPLKGPEETQYF.

This chain uses TRBV30 with TRBJ2-1; the D gene is possibly TRBD1 (5 bases). Per the germline V gene, CDR1 is GTSNPN and CDR2 is SVGIG (reference sequence). V gave up 0 bases and J gave up 0 bases, with 9 bases separating them. The CDR3 is 15 residues long. The CDR3 protein is CAWSVGVSSYNEQFF. Written as DNA, the CDR3 is TGTGCCTGGAGTGTAGGGGTTAGCTCCTACAATGAGCAGTTCTTC.

This clone was picked up a small number of times. The rearrangement links TRBV20-1 to TRBJ2-1, with D maybe TRBD2 (5 bases). This CDR3 spans 11 amino acids. Germline-derived CDR1 and CDR2 are DFQATT and SNEGSKA (reference sequence). Trimming pared 8 bases from V and 10 bases from J, leaving 15 bases between. The CDR3 DNA is TGCAGTTCGACAACCTCGGGGGAGCAGTTCTTC. It is translated as CSSTTSGEQFF.

V is TRBV19 and J is TRBJ1-1; 8 positions agree with TRBD1. V shed 5 bases and J 0 bases; nucleotides not matched to a gene: 2. CDR1 and CDR2 from the germline V gene are LNHDA and SQIVND (reference sequence). The CDR3 spans 14 residues. The CDR3 nucleotides read TGTGCCAGTAGTTTGGGACAGGTGAACACTGAAGCTTTCTTT. This translates into CASSLGQVNTEAFF. The full variable domain, rest sourced from reference TRBV19 and TRBJ1-1, is DGGITQSPKYLFRKEGQNVTLSCEQNLNHDAMYWYRQDPGQGLRLIYYSQIVNDFQKGDIAEGYSVSREKKESFPLTVTSAQKNPTAFYLCASSLGQVNTEAFFGQGTRLTVV.

This clone was detected only a few times. The chain employs TRBV30 and TRBJ1-1; D is perhaps TRBD1 (5 bases). The CDR3 has 13 amino acids. V shed 2 bases and J shed 1 base, with 8 bases lying between them. Per the germline V gene, CDR1 is GTSNPN and CDR2 is SVGIG (reference sequence). The CDR3 nucleotides read TGTGCCTGGAGTACGCAGGGGAACACTGAAGCTTTCTTT. It translates to CAWSTQGNTEAFF.

This clone was picked up a small number of times. The genes are TRBV27 and TRBJ1-1; D is unresolved. CDR3 length equals 13 residues. Germline V lookup: CDR1 MNHEY, CDR2 SMNVEV (reference sequence). Between the trimmed V and J ends, which lost 1 base and 3 bases, there was a span of 6 bases. The CDR3 DNA reads as TGTGCCAGCAGTTTATTTACGGACACTGAAGCTTTCTTT. Its protein is CASSLFTDTEAFF.

J is TRBJ1-1 and V is TRBV6-1, with 9 bases fitting TRBD1. Per germline, CDR1 MNHNS and CDR2 SASEGT. The CDR3 consists of 15 residues. The junction had 10 bases not matched to a gene; V was cut back by 6 bases and J by 5 bases. The CDR3, as DNA: TGTGCCAGCAGAGACACTGGACAGGGGTATACTGAAGCTTTCTTT. Its translation: CASRDTGQGYTEAFF.

The V call is TRBV30, the J call TRBJ1-6, with a weak D call TRBD1 (6 bases). Trimming took 4 bases from V and 10 from J, leaving 11 bases between them. CDR3 length: 12 residues. CDR1 is GTSNPN, CDR2 SVGIG, per germline (reference sequence). The CDR3 region is CAWNRAGSPLHF. The CDR3 DNA is TGTGCCTGGAACAGGGCGGGCTCACCCCTCCACTTT. The variable domain in full, with the rest retrieved from reference TRBV30 and TRBJ1-6, is SQTIHQWPATLVQPVGSPLSLECTVEGTSNPNLYWYRQAAGRGLQLLFYSVGIGQISSEVPQNLSASRPQDRQFILSSKKLLLSDSGFYLCAWNRAGSPLHFGNGTRLTVT.

V is TRBV5-1 and J is TRBJ1-1; possibly TRBD1 for D (6 bases). CDR3 length: 17 amino acids. The V and J ends lost 2 bases and 3 bases respectively, with 20 bases between them. Germline CDR1 and CDR2: SGHRS and YFSETQ. CDR3 loop: CASSLNPTGIRHTEAFF. The DNA for the CDR3 is TGCGCCAGCAGCTTAAATCCAACAGGGATCAGGCACACTGAAGCTTTCTTT.

The V gene is TRBV18, the J gene TRBJ1-1; D gene ambiguous. The CDR3 totals 15 residues. The germline gives CDR1 KGHSH, CDR2 LQKENI. V lost 0 bases to trimming and J lost 1 base, with 9 bases between them. CDR3 protein: CASSPPRRQNTEAFF. The CDR3 DNA reads as TGTGCCAGCTCACCACCCCGCAGGCAGAACACTGAAGCTTTCTTT.

The chain has TRBV5-4 and TRBJ2-7; 10 bases agree with TRBD2. CDR3 length: 17 residues. Germline CDR1 is SGHNT and CDR2 is YYREEE (reference sequence). V was pared by 3 bases and J by 2 bases, with 11 bases of the junction left unmatched. The CDR3 region has the DNA TGTGCCAGCAGCTCCCTAATCGAGCGGGAGGGGACCTACGAGCAGTACTTC. As protein: CASSSLIEREGTYEQYF.

The V call is TRBV5-1, the J call TRBJ2-3, with 7 bases fitting TRBD2. In germline, CDR1 is SGHRS, CDR2 YFSETQ. V dropped 6 bases and J dropped 4; count of bases not matched to a gene: 8. This CDR3 is built from 14 residues. The CDR3 sequence: CASKAAAGADTQYF. The CDR3 nucleotides are TGCGCCAGCAAGGCAGCGGCGGGGGCAGATACGCAGTATTTT.

The J gene is TRBJ2-3, the V gene TRBV28; weak D call: TRBD1 (7 bases). Trimming stripped 3 bases from V and 0 bases from J, with 10 bases between. The CDR3 sequence is 15 residues long. Germline V gene sequence: CDR1 MDHEN, CDR2 SYDVKM. The CDR3 spells CASSLTGRSTDTQYF. The CDR3 nucleotides are TGTGCCAGCAGTTTGACAGGGAGGAGCACAGATACGCAGTATTTT.

The chain has TRBV9 and TRBJ1-6; D unclear. The length of the CDR3 is 13 residues. Germline loops: CDR1 SGDLS, CDR2 YYNGEE. Trimming removed 0 bases at V and 6 bases at J, with 4 bases between. The CDR3 here is CASSVDGNSPLHF. The CDR3 nucleotides are TGTGCCAGCAGCGTAGACGGTAATTCACCCCTCCACTTT.

This clone was seen only a few times. This rearrangement joins TRBV2 to TRBJ2-3; possible D gene TRBD2, 5 bases. Trimming shortened V by 5 bases and J by 6 bases, and 15 bases separated the two germline ends. CDR1 is SNHLY and CDR2 is FYNNEI in the germline V gene. The CDR3 spans 14 residues. DNA for the CDR3: TGTGCCAGCAGTCGGTCGGGGAGAGGCGATACGCAGTATTTT. This sequence encodes CASSRSGRGDTQYF.

This sequence joins TRBV19 and TRBJ2-7; a weak D match, TRBD2 (5 bases). The V end was cut by 3 bases, the J end by 0 bases, with 15 bases between. The germline V gene has CDR1 LNHDA and CDR2 SQIVND (reference sequence). The CDR3 totals 16 residues. The CDR3 sequence: CASSMAASGYSYEQYF. CDR3 nucleotide sequence: TGTGCCAGTAGTATGGCGGCTTCGGGGTACTCCTACGAGCAGTACTTC. Variable domain in full (rest from reference TRBV19 and TRBJ2-7): DGGITQSPKYLFRKEGQNVTLSCEQNLNHDAMYWYRQDPGQGLRLIYYSQIVNDFQKGDIAEGYSVSREKKESFPLTVTSAQKNPTAFYLCASSMAASGYSYEQYFGPGTRLTVT.